Reported below is one TCR beta chain. What this receptor recognizes is not known. No base quality information exists; no much larger clone differs at one position. This sample stems from a study of CD8+ T cells in alopecia areata (dated by TCRdb to between 2017 and 2018). General notes on the study: Treated patients were enrolled in an open-label pilot trial of oral tofacitinib, 5 to 10 mg twice daily, for moderate-to-severe alopecia areata. Tofacitinib was given for 6 to 18 months, followed by 6 months of follow-up off drug to assess delayed response and recurrence. The SALT score, which quantifies the percentage of affected scalp surface area, was used to measure disease severity in treated patients. High-throughput TCRbeta sequencing was used to examine T cell clonal expansion in alopecia areata in both the C3H/HeJ mouse model and human patients. On the human side, TCRbeta sequencing was run on scalp tissue and on sorted CD4+ and CD8+ peripheral blood T cells from healthy controls and from alopecia areata patients with either patchy or totalis/universalis disease. Tofacitinib-treated patients had biopsies at baseline and at 4 and 24 weeks of treatment, with a later scalp biopsy in several patients. Scalp clonality was compared among normal scalp (n=4), patchy alopecia areata scalp (n=8), and alopecia totalis/universalis scalp (n=8). RNA came from the PAXgene miRNA kit for fixed scalp, the miRNeasy kit for PBMCs, and the RNeasy kit for mouse skin. immunoSEQ multiplex PCR using 35 Vbeta forward primers and 13 Jbeta reverse primers was used to amplify TCRbeta CDR3 regions. What the authors observed across the whole study: Scalp clonality and the number of expanded CD8+ clones among the top 100 scalp clones were significantly decreased by tofacitinib. Compared with normal scalp, lesional scalp had higher clonality and more expanded CD8+ clones, particularly in alopecia totalis/universalis, a pattern that suggests antigenic drive. Scalp TCR repertoire analysis is complicated because resident alphabeta T cells in normal human skin are also sequenced, whereas mouse skin is dominated by gammadelta T cells. During tofacitinib treatment, many expanded lesional clones remained in scalp and blood, and this persistence may partly explain relapse after treatment is stopped. The treated cohort was small, with a single nonresponder, so links between baseline CD8+ expansion and response need larger studies. Shared TCR sequences between patients were less evident than in mice, which may be partly attributable to HLA diversity in the patient population.

The time point label for this specimen denotes: roughly 27 days on oral tofacitinib. Per the publication, the treatment or condition label means: oral pan-JAK inhibitor, 5-10 mg twice daily. Lesional scalp punch biopsies and peripheral blood were collected from alopecia areata patients. PBMCs were separated by density centrifugation and stained for CD3, CD4 and CD8, after which CD4+ and CD8+ T cells were sorted on a FACSAria. Trimming leaves V shorter by 5 bases and J shorter by 4 bases, with the junction holding 3 bases beyond the gene matches. Looking up the germline V gene yields CDR1 SQVTM and CDR2 ANQGSEA. Measured from the cysteine to the phenylalanine, the CDR3 is 12 residues long. Only the CDR3 portion is preserved as DNA: 36 bases, with reading frame beginning at the first base. The library was obtained by the immunoSEQ multiplex PCR assay. RNA was extracted from all samples and reverse transcribed into cDNA, which served as template for TCR sequencing. SuperScript III was used to make first-strand cDNA, primed with a 2:1 mix of oligo-dT and random hexamers. A synthetic immune receptor repertoire was used to measure amplification bias, and any remaining bias was corrected computationally. As for the authors' bioinformatics: Raw reads were preprocessed for error removal, and CDR3 was defined according to IMGT conventions as running from the conserved cysteine to phenylalanine. To get clonality, Shannon entropy was normalized by log2 of the number of productive unique TCRs and the result was subtracted from 1. Scalp TCRbeta sequences were cross-referenced with sorted blood CD4 and CD8 repertoires so that the CD4 or CD8 identity of scalp clones could be inferred. Held by TCRdb, this immuneACCESS table contains in-frame sequences only and omits some clones. Under half of the omission traces to an unresolved V gene where checked; the cause of the rest is unknown. For V, J and clone size, that table is used; D and trimming come from the DNA. Here the sample has about 200,000 clones; 64% occur a single time. The ten largest account for 3.5% to 5% of the sample.

Sequenced here: CD4+ T cells sorted from blood, sampled at week 4, from a patient treated with tofacitinib. The receptor comes from a human donor with alopecia areata. The sequence is built from TRBV29-1 and TRBJ2-3, and TRBD1 matches 7 of the central bases. The CDR3 protein sequence reads: CSVPGGSDTQYF. The bases read TGCAGCGTTCCAGGGGGATCAGATACGCAGTATTTT.